The next 4 T cell receptor beta chains were all read from a single sample in a study of CD8 T cells in ankylosing spondylitis. TCRdb redid the calling of the 5' RACE reads with MiXCR, one entry per CDR3 protein. The table has 200,000 or so distinct CDR3 sequences, over 15% seen once. Source material: blood, either unsorted or a sorted T cell fraction (not recorded which). The receptors were gathered from a male donor aged 10-29 years with ankylosing spondylitis or in good health (not recorded which).

This clonotype was picked up many times. The chain has TRBV5-1 and TRBJ2-5; D is perhaps TRBD1 (5 bases). V was trimmed by 2 bases and J by 1 base, leaving 6 bases between them. The CDR3 is 13 amino acids. CDR1 is SGHRS, CDR2 YFSETQ, per germline. CDR3 protein: CASSFTGQETQYF. CDR3 nucleotide sequence: TGCGCCAGCAGCTTCACAGGCCAAGAGACCCAGTACTTC. Full variable domain (rest looked up from reference TRBV5-1 and TRBJ2-5): KAGVTQTPRYLIKTRGQQVTLSCSPISGHRSVSWYQQTPGQGLQFLFEYFSETQRNKGNFPGRFSGRQFSNSRSEMNVSTLELGDSALYLCASSFTGQETQYFGPGTRLLVL.

The V call is TRBV20-1, the J call TRBJ2-7; D is ambiguous. There are 8 residues in the CDR3. Germline CDR1 DFQATT, CDR2 SNEGSKA (reference sequence). V was trimmed by 5 bases and J by 7 bases, leaving 3 bases between them. As DNA, the CDR3 is TGCAGTGCTTTGGAGCAGTACGTC. Translation gives CSALEQYV.

In this sample, this clonotype turned up a few times. DNA for the CDR3: TGTGCCACCAGCAGAGCCCGGGACACCTCCCGGGAAAAACTGTTTTTT. Translation gives CATSRARDTSREKLFF. The chain joins TRBV15 to TRBJ1-4; D perhaps matches TRBD1 (6 bases). Trimming stripped 1 base from V and 8 bases from J, with 17 bases between. Germline values: CDR1 LNHNV, CDR2 YYDKDF (reference sequence). The CDR3 has 16 amino acids.

This clonotype was observed at least ten times. The rearrangement uses TRBV29-1 and TRBJ2-5; D may correspond to TRBD1 or TRBD2 (5 bases each). V shed 4 bases and J shed 3 bases, with 12 bases lying between them. This CDR3 comprises 13 residues. Germline V gene sequence: CDR1 SQVTM, CDR2 ANQGSEA. CDR3 amino acids: CSVALGEKETQYF. The CDR3 nucleotides are TGCAGCGTTGCCCTGGGGGAAAAAGAGACCCAGTACTTC.